The sequence of this T cell receptor beta chain was determined in a study of PD-1 blockade in classical Hodgkin lymphoma. Generated by immunoSEQ multiplex PCR, the TCRdb table keeps only in-frame clones and is missing some. The sample shows roughly 64,000 clones, under 95% of them seen only once. Trimming took 4 bases from V and 4 from J, leaving 7 bases between them. Germline assignment: CDR1 SGDLS and CDR2 YYNGEE. The CDR3 spans 12 residues. As for time point: cycle 4 day 1 (C4D1), after 6 weeks of nivolumab. The patients all showed relapse after autologous stem cell transplantation, while their brentuximab vedotin exposure varied.

The sequence came from a human donor with classical Hodgkin lymphoma. Specimen: peripheral blood mononuclear cells (PBMCs), collected before the fourth cycle of nivolumab. The J gene is TRBJ2-3, the V gene TRBV9, with no clear D. This CDR3 reads CASSFSPDTQYF. CDR3 coding DNA: TGTGCCAGCAGCTTCTCCCCAGATACGCAGTATTTT.